Here is one T cell receptor beta chain with its context. This clone has just one count. This clone's antigen is unknown. Within one base of it there is no much larger clone, and no base qualities were kept. The data derive from a study of T cell responses to AZD1222 COVID-19 vaccine (dated by TCRdb to about 2021). Regarding the study in general: AZD1222 recipients given second doses at about 4 weeks or at about 12 weeks were pooled, since spike-specific TCR depth and breadth were not found to differ between the two schedules. A total of 233 trial participants underwent TCR sequencing, of whom under 220 had received two doses of AZD1222 and 26 had received two doses of the MenACWY control vaccine. Enrollment into the trials was organized by age into subgroups of 18-55, 56-69 and 70-plus years, and those subgroups contained around 150, 28 and 57 TCR-sequenced participants, respectively.

The CDR3 has 17 amino acids, counting the end cysteine and phenylalanine. The entry retains the CDR3 DNA only, 51 bases that are in frame from base 1. The germline V gene (reference sequence) yields SGHNT for CDR1 and YYREEE for CDR2. Trimming at the junction amounts to 5 bases on V and 0 bases on J, and the germline ends lie 19 bases apart. The time point label, read with the paper, signifies: baseline before first vaccination. Samples from vaccinated people were obtained from the UK trials COV001 and COV002, which included a single-blind randomized controlled phase 2/3 trial of AZD1222 (ChAdOx1 nCoV-19) in healthy adults. For TCRbeta chain sequencing, PBMC samples from trial participants were taken at day 0 and at day 28 after the second dose. Study-wide findings and limitations: Only five or six AZD1222 recipients were SARS-CoV-2 seropositive at baseline, limiting conclusions about previously exposed vaccinees. The 56-69-year group was small, and its depth increase did not reach significance, likely because of low power. After two AZD1222 doses, spike-specific TCR breadth and depth were significantly higher than at day 0 and than in MenACWY recipients. Epitopes outside the regions mutated in the B.1.351 and B.1.1.7 variants were reportedly recognized by nearly half of the unique spike-specific TCRs. Participants were mostly white British and included more females than males, and it was suggested by the authors that clonal diversity may have been underestimated. CD4 TCRs associated with the vaccine covered the entire spike protein, and the dominant responses were in regions 160-218 and 743-854. Because no samples from the day 14 peak response were available, repertoires could be characterized only after the peak T cell response.

The CDR3 regions of human TCRbeta chains were analyzed by immunosequencing. In the paper's pipeline: Repertoire TCRs were matched against a reference library of SARS-CoV-2-specific TCRs generated with the MIRA antigen-specificity platform. Breadth meant the fraction of unique TCRs that were SARS-CoV-2-associated, whereas depth meant the fraction of total T cells that were SARS-CoV-2-associated. Using the MIRA data, each spike-specific TCR was assigned both to the spike region to which the TCR was reactive and to a CD4 or CD8 class. Log10-transformed breadth and depth values were compared by one-way ANOVA with Sidak's multiple comparisons tests. TCRdb carries this immuneACCESS record with in-frame sequences only. Its versions omit some clonotypes, under half of them owing to an unresolved V gene in the studies checked, with the rest unexplained. Clone size and the V and J calls come from that table; the DNA yielded D and trimming. For this sample the table gives over 150,000 clones, of which 85% to 90% were detected only once. The top ten clones comprise 6% to 8% of the sample.

The sequence was collected from an adult in good health. The material sequenced was peripheral blood, taken on day 0 of AZD1222 vaccination. The rearrangement joined TRBV5-4 to TRBJ2-3; perhaps TRBD1 is the D gene, with 6 bases matching. Here the CDR3 is given as CASRFKAGVTSTDTQYF. The sequenced DNA: TGTGCCAGCAGATTCAAGGCAGGGGTTACTAGCACAGATACGCAGTATTTT.